This T cell receptor beta chain was sequenced for a study of blood T cell repertoires in COVID-19. Method: immunoSEQ multiplex PCR; TCRdb's copy keeps in-frame clones and lacks some. In the table there are 99,000 or so clones, roughly four fifths of which are singletons. Per the germline V gene, CDR1 is KGHSH and CDR2 is LQKENI. The CDR3 totals 13 residues. V shed 6 bases, J shed 4 bases, and the junction held 4 bases outside the gene matches. The material sequenced was peripheral blood. J is TRBJ1-1 and V is TRBV18, with 8 bases lining up with TRBD1. The receptor comes from a man aged 60-69 years with acute or convalescent COVID-19. The CDR3 protein is CASSPTGGTEAFF. The CDR3 DNA reads TGTGCCAGCTCGCCTACAGGGGGCACTGAAGCTTTCTTT.